The 32 T cell receptor beta chains below were found in one sample sequenced in a study of blood T cell repertoires in COVID-19. Only in-frame clones appear in the TCRdb table, and some are missing; sequencing was by immunoSEQ multiplex PCR. The sample consists of roughly 430,000 clones, approximately 88% of them appearing once. Sequencing was carried out using PBMCs or T cells enriched from blood (not recorded which). The receptor source for this set is a woman aged 40 to 55 with acute COVID-19.

This clone showed up just once. This chain uses TRBV10-3 with TRBJ2-2, with D perhaps matching TRBD1 (6 bases). The CDR3 length is 15 residues. The V end lost 7 bases, the J end lost 0 bases, and 12 bases lay between the germline ends. The germline V gene encodes CDR1 ENHRY and CDR2 SYGVKD. CDR3 protein: CAITPGHTNTGELFF. The DNA of the CDR3 is TGTGCCATCACCCCGGGACACACGAACACCGGGGAGCTGTTTTTT.

The chain has TRBV7-8 and TRBJ1-6; 9 nucleotides align to TRBD1. The V gene's germline CDR1 is SGHVS and CDR2 FQNEAQ. J was trimmed by 9 bases and V by 3 bases; bases with no gene match: 9. The CDR3 length is 16 residues. In DNA form, the CDR3 reads TGTGCCAGCAGCTTCTTACGGGGACAGGGTGGTTCACCCCTCCACTTT. This encodes CASSFLRGQGGSPLHF.

As concerns this clone: The sample holds other DNA sequences that translate to the same CDR3. V and J are TRBV5-1 and TRBJ2-1, with a tentative D call TRBD2 (5 bases). From germline, CDR1 is SGHRS and CDR2 YFSETQ. There are 13 residues in the CDR3. The V gene lost 0 bases and the J gene lost 7 bases, with 8 bases spanning the gap. This CDR3 reads CASSLGGSNEQFF. CDR3 in DNA: TGCGCCAGCAGCTTGGGAGGGTCGAATGAGCAGTTCTTC.

The V and J genes are TRBV29-1 and TRBJ1-6, with a possible D match to TRBD1 (6 bases). V gave up 6 bases and J gave up 5 bases, with 11 bases separating them. This CDR3 spans 13 amino acids. Germline-derived CDR1 and CDR2 are SQVTM and ANQGSEA. The CDR3: CSVATGDNSPLHF. Written as DNA, the CDR3 is TGCAGCGTCGCGACAGGAGATAATTCACCCCTCCACTTT.

Concerning this clone: Other nucleotide sequences in the sample specify the same CDR3. The rearrangement uses TRBV2 and TRBJ2-2; D call uncertain. The CDR3 runs to 13 residues. V dropped 7 bases and J dropped 0 bases, with 6 bases sitting between them. Germline CDR1 SNHLY, CDR2 FYNNEI. This CDR3 is CASTGSNTGELFF. The CDR3 DNA follows: TGTGCCAGCACCGGGTCGAACACCGGGGAGCTGTTTTTT.

The CDR3, as DNA: TGTGCCAGCAGCCAAGATTCGGGGTGGGATTACGAGCAGTACTTC. It encodes CASSQDSGWDYEQYF. The chain uses TRBV3-1 (or the pseudogene TRBV3-2) and TRBJ2-7, with a possible D match to TRBD2 (5 bases). The CDR3 runs 15 residues. CDR1 and CDR2 (germline): LGHDT, YNNKEL (reference sequence). Deletions cut 0 bases from V and 4 bases from J, with 13 bases between.

Only one count was recorded for this clone. The chain recombines TRBV25-1 with TRBJ2-1; TRBD1 agrees at 9 bases. J gave up 1 base and V 7 bases, and 5 bases lay outside the gene matches. In germline, CDR1 is MGHDK, CDR2 SYGVNS. The CDR3 sequence is 15 residues long. The CDR3, as DNA: TGTGCCAGCAAGTCAGACAGGGGGTCCTACAATGAGCAGTTCTTC. It translates to CASKSDRGSYNEQFF.

The genes are TRBV24-1 and TRBJ1-5, with TRBD1 matching 8 bases. Germline CDR1 KGHDR, CDR2 SFDVKD. This CDR3 region has 18 residues. V dropped 4 bases and J dropped 0; count of bases not matched to a gene: 10. The CDR3 nucleotides read TGTGCCACCAGTGAGACAGGGGCAGAGGGTTATAGCAATCAGCCCCAGCATTTT. Amino acid sequence: CATSETGAEGYSNQPQHF.

This clone was seen just once. CDR3 nucleotides: TGTGCCAGCAGTCCCTCCCCGGGGGGGCCTCCGTACAATGAGCAGTTCTTC. Protein: CASSPSPGGPPYNEQFF. The chain is built from TRBV25-1 and TRBJ2-1; 8 bases agree with TRBD2. Germline V gene sequence: CDR1 MGHDK, CDR2 SYGVNS. The CDR3 runs to 17 residues. The V and J ends lost 5 bases and 4 bases, in that order; junction bases with no gene match: 13.

The genes are TRBV5-1 and TRBJ2-7; tentatively, D is TRBD2 (5 bases). The CDR3 is made up of 15 amino acids. Trimming left V 0 bases short and J 1 base short, with 11 bases between. Looked up from germline, CDR1 is SGHRS and CDR2 is YFSETQ. CDR3 residues: CASSLAGGLSYEQYF. The CDR3 bases are TGCGCCAGCAGCTTGGCGGGCGGGTTATCCTACGAGCAGTACTTC.

This sequence joins TRBV5-4 and TRBJ2-3, with a possible D match to TRBD2 (5 bases). The CDR3 length is 15 residues. CDR1 and CDR2 from the germline V gene are SGHNT and YYREEE (reference sequence). V was trimmed by 4 bases and J by 5 bases, leaving 17 bases between them. CDR3 DNA sequence: TGTGCCAGCAGCCTGCGGACCTTCCGGGGAGATACGCAGTATTTT. This encodes CASSLRTFRGDTQYF.

This clone was picked up one time. As DNA, the CDR3 is TGTGCCAGCAGATCCGGGACAGGGACTTCACCCCTCCACTTT. This sequence encodes CASRSGTGTSPLHF. V is TRBV27 and J is TRBJ1-6, with 9 bases lining up with TRBD1. The CDR3 spans 14 residues. Germline CDR1 is MNHEY and CDR2 is SMNVEV (reference sequence). Germline trimming cut 6 bases from V and 9 bases from J; bases unmatched to any gene: 6.

The rearrangement uses TRBV6-2 or TRBV6-3 and TRBJ1-2, with no clear D. CDR3 length: 12 amino acids. The V gene lost 0 bases and the J gene lost 7 bases, with 6 bases spanning the gap. CDR1 and CDR2 (germline): MNHEY, SVGEGT. For the CDR3, the DNA is TGTGCCAGCAGTTACTCGGCTTTTGGCTACACCTTC. This sequence encodes CASSYSAFGYTF.

This chain uses TRBV25-1 with TRBJ1-2; possible D gene TRBD1, 6 bases. Germline V gene sequence: CDR1 MGHDK, CDR2 SYGVNS. Between the trimmed V and J ends, which lost 4 bases and 8 bases, there was a span of 11 bases. The CDR3 length is 12 residues. In DNA form, the CDR3 reads TGTGCCAGCAGTGGAGACAGGAGCGGCTACACCTTC. The encoded protein is CASSGDRSGYTF.

V gene TRBV19 combines with J gene TRBJ1-4; 9 bases agree with TRBD1. The length of the CDR3 is 14 residues. The junction had 1 base not matched to a gene; V was cut back by 7 bases and J by 1 base. Looked up from germline, CDR1 is LNHDA and CDR2 is SQIVND (reference sequence). Here the CDR3 DNA reads TGTGCCAGTAAGGACAGGGGAACTAATGAAAAACTGTTTTTT. Amino acids: CASKDRGTNEKLFF.

V usage is TRBV24-1 and J usage is TRBJ1-2, with D possibly matching TRBD1 (5 bases). Looked up from germline, CDR1 is KGHDR and CDR2 is SFDVKD. V was trimmed by 3 bases and J by 6 bases, leaving 16 bases between them. The CDR3 length is 15 residues. The CDR3 reads CATSDLAGRGDGYTF. For the CDR3, the DNA is TGTGCCACCAGTGATCTAGCCGGGAGGGGCGATGGCTACACCTTC.

The rearrangement joins TRBV19 to TRBJ1-1; 10 bases agree with TRBD1. V lost 8 bases and J lost 0; bases outside the gene matches: 15. The CDR3 length is 18 residues. Germline V CDR1 and CDR2: LNHDA, SQIVND (reference sequence). DNA of the CDR3: TGTGCCAGTCATCGAGGGACAGGGGCCCAATATATGAACACTGAAGCTTTCTTT. Translating gives CASHRGTGAQYMNTEAFF.

The J gene is TRBJ1-1, the V gene TRBV9; no clear D gene. Germline V gene lookup returns CDR1 SGDLS and CDR2 YYNGEE. CDR3 length: 14 residues. V gave up 3 bases and J gave up 0 bases, with 9 bases separating them. CDR3 sequence reads: CASSATVMNTEAFF. The CDR3 DNA reads as TGTGCCAGCAGCGCCACAGTAATGAACACTGAAGCTTTCTTT.

The chain uses TRBV5-1 and TRBJ1-4; D call uncertain. The V end was cut by 0 bases, the J end by 2 bases, with 5 bases between. This CDR3 contains 14 residues. Germline V gene sequence: CDR1 SGHRS, CDR2 YFSETQ. In nucleotides, the CDR3 is TGCGCCAGCAGCTTGGGGCCCACTAATGAAAAACTGTTTTTT. It encodes CASSLGPTNEKLFF.

The rearrangement joins TRBV30 to TRBJ1-3; D gene ambiguous. The V end lost 0 bases, the J end lost 4 bases, and 10 bases lay between the germline ends. The CDR3 has 14 amino acids. The V gene's germline CDR1 is GTSNPN and CDR2 SVGIG (reference sequence). This CDR3 reads CAWSVEEAGNTIYF. In DNA form, the CDR3 reads TGTGCCTGGAGTGTAGAGGAGGCGGGAAACACCATATATTTT. Based on the CDR3 plus reference TRBV30 and TRBJ1-3, the full variable domain is SQTIHQWPATLVQPVGSPLSLECTVEGTSNPNLYWYRQAAGRGLQLLFYSVGIGQISSEVPQNLSASRPQDRQFILSSKKLLLSDSGFYLCAWSVEEAGNTIYFGEGSWLTVV.

This clone was seen more than once but under ten times. The chain recombines TRBV6-5 with TRBJ1-1; D is ambiguous. The CDR3 sequence is 13 residues long. Deletions cut 0 bases from V and 6 bases from J, with 8 bases between. Germline assignment: CDR1 MNHEY and CDR2 SVGAGI. CDR3 nucleotides: TGTGCCAGCAGTTACTCATCCGGGGCTGAAGCTTTCTTT. Translated: CASSYSSGAEAFF.

The CDR3 sequence is CASKINAGTGVGYTF. DNA of the CDR3: TGCGCCAGCAAGATTAACGCCGGGACAGGGGTCGGCTACACCTTC. The chain uses TRBV5-1 and TRBJ1-2, with 10 bases that match TRBD1. Trimming took 6 bases from V and 8 from J; bases not matched to a gene: 13. This CDR3 comprises 15 residues. Germline-derived CDR1 and CDR2 are SGHRS and YFSETQ.

This clone was recorded only once. This sequence joins TRBV29-1 and TRBJ2-7, with 12 positions matching TRBD2. V dropped 7 bases and J dropped 7; count of bases not matched to a gene: 11. CDR1 is SQVTM and CDR2 is ANQGSEA in the germline V gene. The CDR3 has 14 amino acids. The CDR3 nucleotides are TGCAGCGCCCGGACTAGCGGGGTTAAGCGGGAGCAGTACTTC. It yields the protein CSARTSGVKREQYF.

J is TRBJ2-2 and V is TRBV7-9; the D gene is possibly TRBD1 (6 bases). V was cut by 1 base and J by 5 bases, with 17 bases left in between. There are 17 residues in the CDR3. Germline lookup yields CDR1 SEHNR and CDR2 FQNEAQ (reference sequence). The CDR3 nucleotides read TGTGCCAGCAGCTTAGTATCCTGGGGGCCAGGGACCGGGGAGCTGTTTTTT. Translation gives CASSLVSWGPGTGELFF.

The chain couples TRBV6-1 to TRBJ2-7; D remains unclear. CDR3 length equals 14 residues. With 1 base removed from V and 0 bases from J, the gap between germline ends came to 7 bases. CDR1 and CDR2 (germline): MNHNS, SASEGT. The CDR3 DNA reads TGTGCCAGCAGTGAAGTTCGCGGCTCCTACGAGCAGTACTTC. Protein sequence: CASSEVRGSYEQYF.

This sequence joins TRBV11-2 and TRBJ1-5, with 8 bases fitting TRBD1. This CDR3 is 15 amino acids long. Germline trimming cut 1 base from V and 6 bases from J; bases unmatched to any gene: 5. Germline CDR1 is SGHAT and CDR2 is FQNNGV. The CDR3 spells CASSLGTGRFQPQHF. The DNA for the CDR3 is TGTGCCAGCAGCTTAGGGACAGGGAGGTTTCAGCCCCAGCATTTT.

This clone was recorded only once. This rearrangement joins TRBV5-4 to TRBJ2-5; the match to TRBD2 covers 11 bases. CDR1 SGHNT and CDR2 YYREEE come from the germline V gene (reference sequence). The V segment lost 0 bases and the J segment 5 bases; nucleotides outside the gene matches: 6. The CDR3 spans 16 residues. The CDR3 bases are TGTGCCAGCAGCTTGGTCCTAGCGGGGGGTGAGGAGACCCAGTACTTC. Its protein is CASSLVLAGGEETQYF.

The CDR3 region has the DNA TGTGCCAGCAGTGAAGCCTCTGGCGGAGTTTCACCCCTCCACTTT. Translation gives CASSEASGGVSPLHF. The rearrangement joins TRBV2 to TRBJ1-6; D remains unclear. Trimming took off 0 bases at V and 9 bases at J, with 12 bases between the two ends. The CDR3 totals 15 residues. Germline V gene lookup returns CDR1 SNHLY and CDR2 FYNNEI.

This clone appeared a few times. J is TRBJ1-1 and V is TRBV11-2; D perhaps matches TRBD1 (5 bases). This CDR3 has 14 amino acids. Trimming took off 3 bases at V and 3 bases at J, with 11 bases between the two ends. CDR1 and CDR2 from the germline V gene are SGHAT and FQNNGV. In DNA form, the CDR3 reads TGTGCCAGCAGCTTTCCCGGGGGATACACTGAAGCTTTCTTT. Protein sequence: CASSFPGGYTEAFF.

The table lists this clone with a few counts. This chain joins TRBV4-1 and TRBJ2-1; TRBD1 aligns across 7 bases. The CDR3 totals 20 residues. The V and J ends lost 1 base and 0 bases, in that order; junction bases with no gene match: 15. Germline lookup yields CDR1 MGHRA and CDR2 YSYEKL. The CDR3 DNA sequence: TGCGCCAGCAGCCAAGGCCTCCTAAGACGACAGGGTAGCTCCTACAATGAGCAGTTCTTC. Translating it yields CASSQGLLRRQGSSYNEQFF.

This clone was seen once. The chain uses TRBV6-5 and TRBJ1-1; 7 bases match TRBD1. Looked up from germline, CDR1 is MNHEY and CDR2 is SVGAGI. The CDR3 is 13 amino acids. V lost 7 bases to trimming and J lost 4 bases; unmatched junction nucleotides: 6. CDR3 DNA sequence: TGTGCCAGCATAACACAGGGGAGCACTGAAGCTTTCTTT. This sequence encodes CASITQGSTEAFF.

V and J are TRBV20-1 and TRBJ1-6; TRBD1 matches 7 bases. V was clipped by 3 bases and J by 10 bases; unmatched bases: 12. Germline-derived CDR1 and CDR2 are DFQATT and SNEGSKA (reference sequence). The CDR3 sequence is 15 residues long. CDR3 in amino acids: CSASTSRGSLSPLHF. CDR3 DNA sequence: TGCAGTGCTAGTACTAGCAGGGGGTCTCTATCACCCCTCCACTTT.